This passage covers 23 T cell receptor beta chains from one sample sequenced in a study of blood T cells in healthy people across ages. Primed by a sample-barcoded 5' primer and a J-beta primer mix, a second PCR proceeded for 7 to 11 cycles. TCRdb redid the calling of the 5' RACE reads with MiXCR, one entry per CDR3 protein. The repertoire holds roughly 800,000 distinct CDR3 sequences, with more than 45% as singletons. Sequencing was done on a sample of blood. Receptors were obtained from a young man in good health.

In its sample, this clonotype was seen a few times. The chain employs TRBV7-9 and TRBJ2-1, with a weak D call TRBD1 (5 bases). The CDR3 is made up of 16 amino acids. V was clipped by 7 bases and J by 2 bases, with 18 bases between them. Germline V gene lookup returns CDR1 SEHNR and CDR2 FQNEAQ (reference sequence). CDR3 region: CASILLQGGPYNEQFF. The CDR3 nucleotides are TGTGCCAGCATCCTCCTCCAGGGTGGCCCCTACAATGAGCAGTTCTTC.

This clonotype was seen a handful of times. J is TRBJ2-5 and V is TRBV11-2; D is unresolved. Looked up from germline, CDR1 is SGHAT and CDR2 is FQNNGV. V was shortened by 2 bases and J by 1 base, with 11 bases between the two germline ends. The length of the CDR3 is 15 residues. DNA of the CDR3: TGTGCCAGCAGCTTACAACGGGCGTTCCAAGAGACCCAGTACTTC. Its translation: CASSLQRAFQETQYF.

This CDR3 is CSVLKAGDTQYF. The CDR3 nucleotides read TGCAGCGTTCTAAAAGCGGGGGATACGCAGTATTTT. The rearrangement joins TRBV29-1 to TRBJ2-3; 7 bases map to TRBD2. This CDR3 region has 12 residues. Germline lookup yields CDR1 SQVTM and CDR2 ANQGSEA. The V gene end was trimmed by 5 bases and the J gene end by 6 bases; junction bases not matched to a gene: 5.

The chain links TRBV25-1 to TRBJ2-1, with 10 bases fitting TRBD2. This CDR3 is built from 15 residues. Germline loops: CDR1 MGHDK, CDR2 SYGVNS. J was trimmed by 8 bases and V by 4 bases; bases with no gene match: 8. The DNA for the CDR3 is TGTGCCAGCAGTGGGCTAGCGGGAGCTGGCGATGAGCAGTTCTTC. The encoded protein is CASSGLAGAGDEQFF.

This chain links TRBV7-6 with TRBJ1-2, with unresolved D. V was trimmed by 0 bases and J by 4 bases, leaving 9 bases between them. The V gene's germline CDR1 is SGHVS and CDR2 FNYEAQ. This CDR3 region has 14 residues. The CDR3 region is CASSLAGETYGYTF. The CDR3 DNA sequence: TGTGCCAGCAGCTTAGCTGGGGAGACCTATGGCTACACCTTC.

The chain uses TRBV29-1 and TRBJ2-7, with 7 bases identical to TRBD1. V was pared by 6 bases and J by 4 bases, with 9 bases of the junction left unmatched. Germline CDR1 and CDR2: SQVTM and ANQGSEA. The CDR3 totals 13 residues. CDR3 DNA: TGCAGCGTAAACCGGGACAGCAGTTACGAGCAGTACTTC. Protein sequence: CSVNRDSSYEQYF.

The chain employs TRBV20-1 and TRBJ1-2; no clear D. CDR3 length equals 11 residues. The V and J ends lost 6 bases and 2 bases respectively, with 7 bases between them. Germline V CDR1 and CDR2: DFQATT, SNEGSKA (reference sequence). The CDR3 loop is CSAFLNYGYTF. DNA for the CDR3: TGCAGTGCATTCTTAAACTATGGCTACACCTTC.

The gene calls are TRBV13 and TRBJ2-1; no clear D gene. The J call may be faulty, since TRBJ2-7 better matches the DNA end. Germline V gives CDR1 PRHDT, CDR2 FYEKMQ (reference sequence). CDR3 length equals 14 residues. DNA for the CDR3: TGTGCCAGCACCCGCTGGAACGGTTACAATGAGCAGTACTTC. This gives the protein CASTRWNGYNEQYF.

The chain combines TRBV7-2 with TRBJ2-3; TRBD1 is a possible D gene (6 bases). Trimming stripped 5 bases from V and 6 bases from J, with 12 bases between. This CDR3 has 13 amino acids. Germline assignment: CDR1 SGHTA and CDR2 FQGNSA. CDR3 protein: CASSIQGRDTQYF. The CDR3 DNA reads as TGTGCCAGCAGCATACAGGGACGGGATACGCAGTATTTT.

The CDR3 DNA is TGTGCCAGCAACCCCGGACGGGCCTACAATGAGCAGTTCTTC. It specifies CASNPGRAYNEQFF. V gene TRBV6-2 or TRBV6-3 combines with J gene TRBJ2-1; no firm D call. This CDR3 has 14 amino acids. V dropped 7 bases and J dropped 2 bases, with 12 bases sitting between them. Germline CDR1 and CDR2: MNHEY and SVGEGT.

This clonotype was observed a few times. This chain uses TRBV3-1 with TRBJ2-7; 7 bases align to TRBD2. From germline, CDR1 is LGHDT and CDR2 YNNKEL (reference sequence). This CDR3 contains 16 residues. The V segment lost 0 bases and the J segment 2 bases; nucleotides outside the gene matches: 7. The CDR3 nucleotides are TGTGCCAGCAGCCAAGATGGCGGGAGCGCTCCCTACGAGCAGTACTTC. Protein: CASSQDGGSAPYEQYF.

This clonotype has just a few counts. V usage is TRBV27 and J usage is TRBJ1-6; D not certain. Trimming pared 3 bases from V and 1 base from J, leaving 7 bases between. This CDR3 region has 15 residues. Germline V gene lookup returns CDR1 MNHEY and CDR2 SMNVEV (reference sequence). DNA of the CDR3: TGTGCCAGCAGTTTGACGACGTCCTATAATTCACCCCTCCACTTT. Protein: CASSLTTSYNSPLHF.

The count of this clonotype is one. V gene TRBV24-1 combines with J gene TRBJ1-2; 10 bases are shared with TRBD1. This CDR3 has 15 residues. CDR1 is KGHDR, CDR2 SFDVKD, per germline. The J segment lost 8 bases and the V segment lost 5 bases, leaving 10 bases of the junction unmatched. CDR3 DNA: TGTGCCACCAGTGGGGCCGGGACAGGGGAAGACGGCTACACCTTC. Amino acids: CATSGAGTGEDGYTF.

The gene calls are TRBV7-2 and TRBJ1-2, with 11 bases fitting TRBD1. J gave up 7 bases and V 3 bases, and 7 bases lay outside the gene matches. Germline CDR1 SGHTA, CDR2 FQGNSA. The CDR3 contains 15 residues. CDR3 region: CASSFTGTGGSGYTF. DNA for the CDR3: TGTGCCAGCAGCTTTACCGGGACAGGGGGTTCTGGCTACACCTTC.

The rearrangement joins TRBV20-1 to TRBJ1-1, with D hard to call. There are 13 residues in the CDR3. Germline CDR1 and CDR2: DFQATT and SNEGSKA (reference sequence). The V and J ends lost 1 base and 10 bases respectively, with 16 bases between them. This CDR3 reads CSARAGRQSRAFF. In nucleotides, the CDR3 is TGCAGTGCTAGAGCTGGAAGGCAATCTAGAGCTTTCTTT.

This chain joins TRBV12-3 or TRBV12-4 and TRBJ1-2; D is undetermined. V lost 5 bases and J 4 bases, leaving 11 bases between the germline ends. CDR3 size: 13 residues. CDR3 nucleotide sequence: TGTGCCAGCAGTCCCCGGGTCACCTATGGCTACACCTTC. Translated, it gives CASSPRVTYGYTF.

V is TRBV4-3 and J is TRBJ2-1, with TRBD1 matching over 8 bases. This CDR3 is built from 15 residues. Germline V gene data show CDR1 as LGHNA and CDR2 as YSLEER. The V segment lost 0 bases and the J segment 10 bases; nucleotides outside the gene matches: 8. The CDR3 nucleotides read TGCGCCAGCAGCCAAGAATGGGACAGGCCGGTGGAGCAGTTCTTC. Translating gives CASSQEWDRPVEQFF.

The CDR3: CATSTVNSNQPQHF. The CDR3 DNA reads TGTGCCACCAGCACAGTCAATAGCAATCAGCCCCAGCATTTT. The rearrangement links TRBV15 to TRBJ1-5, with D unclear. Germline values: CDR1 LNHNV, CDR2 YYDKDF (reference sequence). Trimming pared 4 bases from V and 0 bases from J, leaving 7 bases between. The CDR3 is 14 amino acids.

This rearrangement joins TRBV20-1 to TRBJ2-1; 16 bases map to TRBD2. Losses at the gene ends were 1 base for V and 5 bases for J; bases not matched to a gene: 5. The CDR3 length is 17 residues. CDR1 DFQATT and CDR2 SNEGSKA come from the germline V gene (reference sequence). The CDR3 spells CSARAGTSGRADNEQFF. The CDR3 DNA sequence: TGCAGTGCTAGAGCAGGGACTAGCGGGAGGGCCGACAATGAGCAGTTCTTC.

This clonotype came up a few times. This rearrangement joins TRBV5-4 to TRBJ2-3; D gene unclear. The CDR3 has 14 residues. Trimming removed 0 bases from V and 5 bases from J, with 10 bases in between. Germline CDR1 SGHNT, CDR2 YYREEE (reference sequence). CDR3 bases: TGTGCCAGCAGCTTGGCAGGCGTAAGAGATACGCAGTATTTT. Translating gives CASSLAGVRDTQYF.

The rearrangement uses TRBV6-5 and TRBJ1-1; TRBD1 is a possible D gene (5 bases). CDR3 length equals 13 residues. Trimming removed 2 bases from V and 9 bases from J, with 13 bases in between. Germline V CDR1 and CDR2: MNHEY, SVGAGI. CDR3 residues: CASSYRGERKAFF. The CDR3 DNA is TGTGCCAGCAGTTACCGGGGGGAGCGGAAAGCTTTCTTT.

The chain recombines TRBV9 with TRBJ1-1; perhaps TRBD1 as D (5 bases). Germline CDR1 is SGDLS and CDR2 is YYNGEE. V was clipped by 1 base and J by 8 bases, with 9 bases between them. The CDR3 is made up of 12 amino acids. The CDR3: CASSVKGKEAFF. CDR3 nucleotides: TGTGCCAGCAGCGTAAAGGGGAAGGAAGCTTTCTTT.

The J gene is TRBJ1-3, the V gene TRBV28; TRBD1 might be the D (5 bases). The length of the CDR3 is 14 residues. The germline CDR1 and CDR2 sequences are MDHEN and SYDVKM. V lost 3 bases and J lost 4, with 10 bases in between. The CDR3 region is CASSFVRGGNTIYF. CDR3 nucleotide sequence: TGTGCCAGCAGTTTCGTACGGGGGGGAAACACCATATATTTT.